Below are 14 T cell receptor beta chains sequenced from a single sample in a study of cytomegalovirus exposure and HLA in healthy donors (dated by TCRdb to about 2017). The library was built by means of the immunoSEQ multiplex PCR assay. For the multiplex PCR, a mixture combining 60 forward primers for TCR Vbeta segments and 13 reverse primers for TCR Jbeta segments was used. Entries here come from immuneACCESS through TCRdb and include only in-frame sequences with V and J called. Some clones fail to appear in such tables; in the studies checked, an unresolved V gene covers under half of the shortfall, and the cause of the remainder is unknown. The sample yields 85,000 to 100,000 clones; under 85% were counted once. The ten largest clones add up to roughly 4% of the sample. The source material was PBMCs. These TCRs come from a woman aged 35 to 49 in good health and CMV-seropositive.

This clone was detected only once. The V gene is TRBV10-3, the J gene TRBJ1-1; D gene unclear. CDR3 length: 13 residues. CDR1 ENHRY and CDR2 SYGVKD come from the germline V gene. Trimming pared 5 bases from V and 9 bases from J, leaving 16 bases between. The CDR3 sequence: CAISSRELGQAFF. CDR3 sequence (DNA): TGTGCCATCAGTAGCCGGGAGCTGGGCCAAGCTTTCTTT.

This chain joins TRBV7-9 and TRBJ2-7; 8 bases agree with TRBD1. J lost 1 base, V lost 4 bases, and 6 bases had no gene match. Germline CDR1 reads SEHNR; CDR2 reads FQNEAQ (reference sequence). The CDR3 sequence is 15 residues long. The CDR3 spells CASSSPRQGSYEQYF. CDR3 DNA: TGTGCCAGCAGCTCGCCCAGACAGGGGTCCTACGAGCAGTACTTC.

The J gene is TRBJ1-3, the V gene TRBV4-1, with D perhaps TRBD1 (5 bases). Germline CDR1 reads MGHRA; CDR2 reads YSYEKL. With 8 bases removed from V and 3 bases from J, the gap between germline ends came to 11 bases. The CDR3 has 13 residues. The CDR3 sequence is CASGAGLGNTIYF. CDR3 coding DNA: TGCGCCAGCGGGGCGGGGCTTGGAAACACCATATATTTT.

V is TRBV5-4 and J is TRBJ2-2; possibly TRBD1 for D (6 bases). V lost 4 bases, J lost 5 bases, and 12 bases lay in between. This CDR3 has 14 residues. In germline, CDR1 is SGHNT, CDR2 YYREEE (reference sequence). CDR3: CASSADSTTGELFF. Written as DNA, the CDR3 is TGTGCCAGCAGCGCGGACAGCACGACCGGGGAGCTGTTTTTT. Drawing the rest from reference TRBV5-4 and TRBJ2-2, the complete variable domain is ETGVTQSPTHLIKTRGQQVTLRCSSQSGHNTVSWYQQALGQGPQFIFQYYREEENGRGNFPPRFSGLQFPNYSSELNVNALELDDSALYLCASSADSTTGELFFGEGSRLTVL.

The rearrangement links TRBV4-1 to TRBJ2-3; D not resolved. This CDR3 comprises 13 residues. V was clipped by 0 bases and J by 8 bases, with 9 bases between them. Germline V gene lookup returns CDR1 MGHRA and CDR2 YSYEKL. CDR3 region: CASSQEVGGTQYF. CDR3 bases: TGCGCCAGCAGCCAAGAGGTTGGCGGTACGCAGTATTTT.

The V and J genes are TRBV6-1 and TRBJ2-1, with 8 bases lining up with TRBD2. The CDR3 length is 14 residues. The germline CDR1 and CDR2 sequences are MNHNS and SASEGT. V lost 7 bases to trimming and J lost 6 bases; unmatched junction nucleotides: 8. The CDR3 spells CASNDLSGSNEQFF. The CDR3 DNA reads TGTGCCAGCAACGACTTGAGCGGGAGCAATGAGCAGTTCTTC.

The rearrangement uses TRBV2 and TRBJ1-4; D is undetermined. CDR1 and CDR2 (germline): SNHLY, FYNNEI. This CDR3 is 13 amino acids long. The V end was cut by 7 bases, the J end by 8 bases, with 14 bases between. The CDR3 nucleotides are TGTGCCAGCATGCAGGTCCCTGGGGAAAAACTGTTTTTT. As protein: CASMQVPGEKLFF.

The J gene is TRBJ1-2, the V gene TRBV2; D unresolved. The CDR3 is 12 residues long. CDR1 SNHLY and CDR2 FYNNEI come from the germline V gene. Trimming shortened V by 3 bases and J by 8 bases, and 10 bases separated the two germline ends. The CDR3 is CASSDRGRGYTF. The CDR3 bases are TGTGCCAGCAGTGATAGAGGGAGAGGCTACACCTTC. Full variable domain (remainder filled in from reference TRBV2 and TRBJ1-2): EPEVTQTPSHQVTQMGQEVILRCVPISNHLYFYWYRQILGQKVEFLVSFYNNEISEKSEIFDDQFSVERPDGSNFTLKIRSTKLEDSAMYFCASSDRGRGYTFGSGTRLTVV.

The chain couples TRBV5-1 to TRBJ1-1, with 8 bases lining up with TRBD1. V was pared by 4 bases and J by 6 bases, with 11 bases of the junction left unmatched. CDR3 length: 15 amino acids. Per the germline V gene, CDR1 is SGHRS and CDR2 is YFSETQ. CDR3 loop: CASSKDRVNRAEAFF. Written as DNA, the CDR3 is TGCGCCAGCAGCAAGGACAGGGTGAATAGGGCTGAAGCTTTCTTT. Looking up the rest from reference TRBV5-1 and TRBJ1-1 gives the full variable domain: KAGVTQTPRYLIKTRGQQVTLSCSPISGHRSVSWYQQTPGQGLQFLFEYFSETQRNKGNFPGRFSGRQFSNSRSEMNVSTLELGDSALYLCASSKDRVNRAEAFFGQGTRLTVV.

In regard to this clone: The identical CDR3 is also encoded by other nucleotide sequences in the sample. This chain links TRBV7-6 with TRBJ2-5, with TRBD2 matching over 10 bases. CDR1 and CDR2 from the germline V gene are SGHVS and FNYEAQ. There are 15 residues in the CDR3. Losses at the gene ends were 3 bases for V and 2 bases for J; bases not matched to a gene: 3. In nucleotides, the CDR3 is TGTGCCAGCAGCTTGAGGACTAGCGGTCAAGAGACCCAGTACTTC. Its protein is CASSLRTSGQETQYF.

The chain recombines TRBV28 with TRBJ2-5, with TRBD1 identical over 9 bases. V shed 6 bases, J shed 5 bases, and the junction held 10 bases outside the gene matches. This CDR3 contains 15 residues. The germline V gene encodes CDR1 MDHEN and CDR2 SYDVKM. CDR3 amino acids: CASRRTGAQGETQYF. In DNA, the CDR3 is TGTGCCAGCAGAAGGACAGGGGCCCAAGGGGAGACCCAGTACTTC.

The genes are TRBV29-1 and TRBJ2-1, with D perhaps matching TRBD1 (6 bases). With 8 bases removed from V and 8 bases from J, the gap between germline ends came to 19 bases. The germline gives CDR1 SQVTM, CDR2 ANQGSEA. This CDR3 comprises 13 residues. DNA of the CDR3: TGCAGCCTGTCCAGGGGAGTTTTGTATGAGCAGTTCTTC. Amino acid sequence: CSLSRGVLYEQFF.

The chain uses TRBV5-1 and TRBJ2-3; the D gene is possibly TRBD2 (6 bases). This CDR3 contains 16 residues. CDR1 is SGHRS and CDR2 is YFSETQ in the germline V gene. With 0 bases removed from V and 5 bases from J, the gap between germline ends came to 16 bases. CDR3 DNA sequence: TGCGCCAGCAGCTTGGCTGGAGGGAGGTATCAAGATACGCAGTATTTT. Its protein is CASSLAGGRYQDTQYF.

The chain uses TRBV28 and TRBJ2-6; D is undetermined. The V gene's germline CDR1 is MDHEN and CDR2 SYDVKM. The CDR3 sequence is 15 residues long. The V gene lost 5 bases and the J gene lost 0 bases, with 8 bases spanning the gap. The CDR3 loop reads CASSNYDSGANVLTF. CDR3 in DNA: TGTGCCAGCAGTAACTACGACTCTGGGGCCAACGTCCTGACTTTC.